These T cell receptor beta chains were read from a single sample in a study of T cells in Graves' hyperthyroidism and ophthalmopathy. TCRdb reanalysed the multiplex PCR reads using MiXCR and keeps one entry per CDR3 protein. This sample has a few hundred thousand distinct CDR3 sequences; about half occur once, and the top ten carry about 7.8%. Sequencing used peripheral blood or thyroid tissue (not recorded which). These receptor sequences come from a woman aged 18 to 35 with Graves' hyperthyroidism. Each CDR3 is given with its conserved first and last residue. The D gene is left open where the match is weak. Rows give clone size only sometimes, using once, few, many, or a class for an expanded clone.

NA | TRBJ2-6 | many | TRBV9 | CASSLRGAGANVLTF | TGTGCCAGCAGCCTAAGGGGTGCTGGGGCCAACGTCCTGACTTTC
NA | TRBJ1-1 | many | TRBV7-2 | CASSLSGSWNTEAFF | TGTGCCAGCAGCTTATCTGGGTCGTGGAACACTGAAGCTTTCTTT
NA | TRBJ1-5 | NA | TRBV25-1 | CASSSNPKMGGNQPQHF | TGTGCCAGCAGTTCAAACCCGAAAATGGGGGGCAATCAGCCCCAGCATTTT
NA | TRBJ2-7 | NA | TRBV9 | CASSVSAGNDEQYF | TGTGCCAGCAGCGTATCTGCAGGGAACGACGAGCAGTACTTC
NA | TRBJ2-7 | many | TRBV7-7 | CASSLEVGGSYEQYF | TGTGCTAGCAGCCTAGAGGTGGGGGGTTCCTACGAGCAGTACTTC
NA | TRBJ2-5 | NA | TRBV29-1 | CSVEQGGLETQYF | TGCAGCGTCGAACAGGGAGGGTTGGAGACCCAGTACTTC
TRBD1 | TRBJ2-7 | NA | TRBV7-9 | CASSWGTGGEQYF | TGTGCCAGCAGCTGGGGGACAGGCGGGGAGCAGTACTTC
NA | TRBJ2-7 | NA | TRBV5-1 | CASSPPVGANEQYF | TGTGCCAGCTCACCACCGGTAGGGGCCAACGAGCAGTACTTC
TRBD1 | TRBJ1-5 | few | TRBV5-1 | CASSWGQGHQPQHF | TGCGCCAGCAGCTGGGGACAGGGCCATCAGCCCCAGCATTTT
NA | TRBJ1-1 | NA | TRBV29-1 | CSVSDPNTEAFF | TGCAGCGTTAGTGACCCGAACACTGAAGCTTTCTTT
NA | TRBJ1-5 | NA | TRBV9 | CASSVEGSHQPQHF | TGTGCCAGCAGCGTTGAAGGTTCGCATCAGCCCCAGCATTTT
TRBD1 | TRBJ1-4 | NA | TRBV10-3 | CAISTGTDEKLFF | TGTGCCATCAGTACAGGGACAGATGAAAAACTGTTTTTT
NA | TRBJ1-5 | NA | TRBV19 | CASTTNRGIQPQHF | TGTGCCAGTACCACGAACCGGGGGATTCAGCCCCAGCATTTT
TRBD1 | TRBJ2-7 | NA | TRBV7-2 | CASTVGQGYEQYF | TGTGCCAGCACCGTGGGACAGGGCTACGAGCAGTACTTC
TRBD1 | TRBJ1-4 | NA | TRBV15 | CATSRATGVGEKLFF | TGTGCCACCAGCAGGGCGACAGGGGTTGGTGAAAAACTGTTTTTT
TRBD1 | TRBJ1-4 | NA | TRBV19 | CASSIPGTVEKLFF | TGTGCCAGTAGTATACCCGGGACAGTGGAAAAACTGTTTTTT
NA | TRBJ1-2 | few | TRBV7-8 | CASSSGGGYGGYTF | TGTGCCAGCAGCTCCGGAGGGGGGTATGGTGGCTACACCTTC
NA | TRBJ1-5 | NA | TRBV11-3 | CASSLVPGPLEPQHF | TGTGCCAGCAGCTTAGTACCAGGGCCTCTGGAGCCCCAGCATTTT
NA | TRBJ2-6 | many | TRBV10-3 | CAISGSSSGANVLTF | TGTGCCATCAGTGGGAGCTCCTCTGGGGCCAACGTCCTGACTTTC
TRBD2 | TRBJ2-7 | NA | TRBV10-3 | CAITGLAFYEQYF | TGTGCCATCACCGGACTAGCATTCTACGAGCAGTACTTC
NA | TRBJ1-2 | many | TRBV15 | CATSSPSDAGHYGYTF | TGTGCCACCAGCAGTCCCTCGGACGCTGGACACTATGGCTACACCTTC
NA | TRBJ2-2 | NA | TRBV7-2 | CASSFRPTGELFF | TGTGCCAGCAGCTTTAGGCCTACCGGGGAGCTGTTTTTT
NA | TRBJ1-2 | few | TRBV10-3 | CAISEETSGKGYTF | TGTGCCATCAGTGAGGAGACGTCTGGGAAGGGCTACACCTTC
TRBD1 | TRBJ2-5 | NA | TRBV24-1 | CATSVRTGEETQYF | TGTGCCACCAGTGTCAGGACAGGGGAAGAGACCCAGTACTTC
NA | TRBJ1-2 | NA | TRBV29-1 | CSVEDYEGFNYGYTF | TGCAGCGTTGAAGATTACGAGGGATTTAACTATGGCTACACCTTC
NA | TRBJ1-1 | few | TRBV20-1 | CSARGDKAFF | TGCAGTGCGAGAGGGGATAAAGCTTTCTTT
TRBD1 | TRBJ2-5 | NA | TRBV4-3 | CASSQSPGTGPFGMTQYF | TGCGCCAGCAGCCAATCTCCCGGGACAGGGCCCTTTGGGATGACCCAGTACTTC